Shown below are 6 T cell receptor beta chains from a single sample sequenced in a study of cytomegalovirus exposure and HLA in healthy donors. The PCR had 60 Vbeta and 13 Jbeta primers. Generated by immunoSEQ multiplex PCR, the TCRdb table keeps only in-frame clones and is missing some. The sample contains under 150,000 clones, about 85% of which appear only once. Sequencing was carried out using PBMCs. The source is a boy aged 5-17 years in good health and CMV-seronegative.

J is TRBJ1-1 and V is TRBV7-9; 7 bases line up with TRBD1. This CDR3 spans 12 amino acids. Germline CDR1 is SEHNR and CDR2 is FQNEAQ (reference sequence). J lost 6 bases, V lost 2 bases, and 0 bases had no gene match. In DNA form, the CDR3 reads TGTGCCAGCAGCTTAACAGGGGCTGAAGCTTTCTTT. Protein: CASSLTGAEAFF.

A few counts support this clone. The chain recombines TRBV6-5 with TRBJ1-1; no clear D gene. In germline, CDR1 is MNHEY, CDR2 SVGAGI. CDR3 length equals 14 residues. Trimming shortened V by 2 bases and J by 4 bases, and 11 bases separated the two germline ends. In nucleotides, the CDR3 is TGTGCCAGCAGTTACGAGGAGAGAGTCACTGAAGCTTTCTTT. Translation: CASSYEERVTEAFF.

The V call is TRBV4-2, the J call TRBJ2-3; 12 nucleotides line up with TRBD2. J gave up 2 bases and V 4 bases, and 4 bases lay outside the gene matches. The CDR3 consists of 16 residues. CDR1 is LGHNA and CDR2 is YNFKEQ in the germline V gene. DNA of the CDR3: TGTGCCAGCAGCCCTCTAGCGGGGGGGCCCACAGATACGCAGTATTTT. Translation: CASSPLAGGPTDTQYF.

The chain links TRBV5-4 to TRBJ2-3, with D maybe TRBD1 (6 bases). Trimming pared 0 bases from V and 2 bases from J, leaving 10 bases between. This CDR3 is built from 15 residues. The germline V gene encodes CDR1 SGHNT and CDR2 YYREEE (reference sequence). The CDR3 bases are TGTGCCAGCAGCTTGGAGGACAGAACCACAGATACGCAGTATTTT. Its translation: CASSLEDRTTDTQYF.

V usage is TRBV7-9 and J usage is TRBJ1-1; the D gene is possibly TRBD1 (5 bases). Germline assignment: CDR1 SEHNR and CDR2 FQNEAQ (reference sequence). V lost 5 bases and J 1 base, leaving 8 bases between the germline ends. This CDR3 is built from 13 residues. This CDR3 reads CASSRTGNTEAFF. CDR3 in DNA: TGTGCCAGCAGCCGTACAGGGAACACTGAAGCTTTCTTT.

The chain uses TRBV30 and TRBJ2-1; D ambiguous. Germline CDR1 and CDR2: GTSNPN and SVGIG (reference sequence). Trimming removed 3 bases from V and 8 bases from J, with 11 bases in between. CDR3 length equals 12 residues. CDR3 sequence (DNA): TGTGCCTGGAGCGACACATCGGATGAGCAGTTCTTC. This codes for CAWSDTSDEQFF.